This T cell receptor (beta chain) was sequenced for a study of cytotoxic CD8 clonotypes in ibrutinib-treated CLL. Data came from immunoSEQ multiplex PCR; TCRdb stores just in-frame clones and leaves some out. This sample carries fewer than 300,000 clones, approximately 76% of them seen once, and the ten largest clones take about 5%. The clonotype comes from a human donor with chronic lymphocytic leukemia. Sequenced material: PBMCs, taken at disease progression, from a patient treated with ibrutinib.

In DNA, the CDR3 is TGTGCCAGCAGGGGGGCGGGTGAAGCTTTCTTT. Protein: CASRGAGEAFF. The V gene is TRBV6-4, the J gene TRBJ1-1, with a possible D match to TRBD1 (6 bases). The CDR3 is 11 residues long. V was trimmed by 6 bases and J by 7 bases, leaving 9 bases between them. CDR1 and CDR2 (germline): MRHNA, SNTAGT.